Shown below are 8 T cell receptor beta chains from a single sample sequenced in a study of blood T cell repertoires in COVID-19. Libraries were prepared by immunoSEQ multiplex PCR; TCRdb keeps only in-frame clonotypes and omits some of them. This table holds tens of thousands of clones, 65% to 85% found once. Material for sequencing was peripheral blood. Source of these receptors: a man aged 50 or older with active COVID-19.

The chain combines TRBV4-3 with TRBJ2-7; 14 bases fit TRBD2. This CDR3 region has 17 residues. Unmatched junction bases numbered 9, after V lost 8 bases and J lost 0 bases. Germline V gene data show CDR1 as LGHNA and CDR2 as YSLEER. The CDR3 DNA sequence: TGCGCCAGCTCCCTCGGGACTAGCGGGAGTCCCTCCTACGAGCAGTACTTC. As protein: CASSLGTSGSPSYEQYF.

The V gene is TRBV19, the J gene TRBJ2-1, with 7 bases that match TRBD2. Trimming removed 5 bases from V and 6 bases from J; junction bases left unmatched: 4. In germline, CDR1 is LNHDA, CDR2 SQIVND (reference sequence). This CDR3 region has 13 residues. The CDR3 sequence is CASSGGGGNEQFF. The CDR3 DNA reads TGTGCCAGTAGTGGAGGCGGGGGCAATGAGCAGTTCTTC.

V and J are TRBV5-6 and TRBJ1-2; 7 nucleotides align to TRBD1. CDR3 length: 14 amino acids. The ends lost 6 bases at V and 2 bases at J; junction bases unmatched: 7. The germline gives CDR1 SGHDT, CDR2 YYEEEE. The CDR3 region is CASTRTGTNYGYTF. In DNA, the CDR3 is TGTGCCAGCACAAGGACAGGTACCAACTATGGCTACACCTTC.

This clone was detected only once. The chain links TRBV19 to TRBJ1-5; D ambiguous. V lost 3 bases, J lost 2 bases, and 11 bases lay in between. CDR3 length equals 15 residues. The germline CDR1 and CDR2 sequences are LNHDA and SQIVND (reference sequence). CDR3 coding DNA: TGTGCCAGTAGTATGTATTCCAGTCGCAATCAGCCCCAGCATTTT. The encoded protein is CASSMYSSRNQPQHF.

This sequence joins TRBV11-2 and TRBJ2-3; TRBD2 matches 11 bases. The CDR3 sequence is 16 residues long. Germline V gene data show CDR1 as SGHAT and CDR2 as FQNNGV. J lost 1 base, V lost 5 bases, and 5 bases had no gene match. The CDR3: CASSIPGLAGTDTQYF. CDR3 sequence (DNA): TGTGCCAGCAGCATTCCGGGACTAGCGGGCACAGATACGCAGTATTTT.

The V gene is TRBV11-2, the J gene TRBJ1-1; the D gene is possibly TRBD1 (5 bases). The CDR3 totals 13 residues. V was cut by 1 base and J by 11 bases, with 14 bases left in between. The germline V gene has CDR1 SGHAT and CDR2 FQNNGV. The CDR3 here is CASSLGARGKAFF. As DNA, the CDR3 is TGTGCCAGCAGCTTAGGCGCCCGGGGGAAGGCTTTCTTT. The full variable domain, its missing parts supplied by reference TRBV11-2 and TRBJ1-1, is EAGVAQSPRYKIIEKRQSVAFWCNPISGHATLYWYQQILGQGPKLLIQFQNNGVVDDSQLPKDRFSAERLKGVDSTLKIQPAKLEDSAVYLCASSLGARGKAFFGQGTRLTVV.

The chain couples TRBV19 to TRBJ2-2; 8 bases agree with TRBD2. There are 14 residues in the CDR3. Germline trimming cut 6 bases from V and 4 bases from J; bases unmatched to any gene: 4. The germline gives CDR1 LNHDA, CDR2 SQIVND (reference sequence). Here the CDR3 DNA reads TGTGCCAGTAGGCTAGCGGGCGGCACCGGGGAGCTGTTTTTT. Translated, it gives CASRLAGGTGELFF.

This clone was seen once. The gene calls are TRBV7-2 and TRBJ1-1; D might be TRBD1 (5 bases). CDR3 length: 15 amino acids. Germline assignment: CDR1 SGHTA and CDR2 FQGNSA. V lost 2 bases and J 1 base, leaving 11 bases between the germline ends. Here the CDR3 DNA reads TGTGCCAGCAGCTTAATAGGCGGACAGAACACTGAAGCTTTCTTT. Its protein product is CASSLIGGQNTEAFF.